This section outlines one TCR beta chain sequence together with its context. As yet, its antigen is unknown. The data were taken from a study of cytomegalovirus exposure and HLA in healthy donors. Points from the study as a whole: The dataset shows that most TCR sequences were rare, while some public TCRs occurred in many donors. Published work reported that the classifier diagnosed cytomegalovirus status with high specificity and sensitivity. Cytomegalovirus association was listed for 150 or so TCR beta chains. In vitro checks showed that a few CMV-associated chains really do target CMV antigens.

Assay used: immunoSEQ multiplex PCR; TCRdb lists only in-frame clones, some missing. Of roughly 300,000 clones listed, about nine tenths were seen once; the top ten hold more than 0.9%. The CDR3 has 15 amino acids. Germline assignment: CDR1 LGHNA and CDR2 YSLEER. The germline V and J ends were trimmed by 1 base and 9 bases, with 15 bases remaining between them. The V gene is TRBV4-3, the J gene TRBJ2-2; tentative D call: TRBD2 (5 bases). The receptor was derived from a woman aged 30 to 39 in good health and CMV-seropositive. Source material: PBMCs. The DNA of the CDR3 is TGCGCCAGCAGCCAAGGCCCACGACTAAGCCGGGAGCTGTTTTTT. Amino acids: CASSQGPRLSRELFF.